This T cell receptor (beta chain) comes out of a study of T cell responses to AZD1222 COVID-19 vaccine. The assay was immunoSEQ multiplex PCR, and TCRdb's table has in-frame clones only and misses some. Seen here are around 150,000 clones, 90% to 95% observed once, and the top ten hold approximately 1.1%. V was shortened by 0 bases and J by 2 bases, with 14 bases between the two germline ends. This CDR3 is 16 amino acids long. Germline CDR1 reads MNHEY; CDR2 reads SVGAGI. Source: peripheral blood, taken 28 days after the second AZD1222 dose. The chain recombines TRBV6-5 with TRBJ2-7; D is perhaps TRBD1 (5 bases). This clonotype was sampled from an adult who received the AZD1222 COVID-19 vaccine. CDR3 nucleotides: TGTGCCAGCAGTTACTCGGGGCCCTACTTCCCCTACGAGCAGTACTTC. This sequence encodes CASSYSGPYFPYEQYF.